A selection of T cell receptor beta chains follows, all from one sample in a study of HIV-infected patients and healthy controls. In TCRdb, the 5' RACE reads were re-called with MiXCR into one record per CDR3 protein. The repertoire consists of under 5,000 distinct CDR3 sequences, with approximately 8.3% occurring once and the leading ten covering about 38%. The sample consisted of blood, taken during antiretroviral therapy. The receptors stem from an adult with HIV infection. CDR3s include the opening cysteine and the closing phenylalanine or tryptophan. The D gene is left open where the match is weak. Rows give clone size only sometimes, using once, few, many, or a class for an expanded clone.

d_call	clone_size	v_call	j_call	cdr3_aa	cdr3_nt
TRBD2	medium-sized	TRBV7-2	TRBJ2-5	CASSSRGVQETQYF	TGTGCCAGCAGCTCCCGGGGGGTGCAAGAGACCCAGTACTTC
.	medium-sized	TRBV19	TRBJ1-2	CASSISRTPWEGYTF	TGTGCCAGTAGTATTAGCCGGACCCCCTGGGAAGGCTACACCTTC
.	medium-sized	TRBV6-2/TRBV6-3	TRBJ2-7	CASSPYNGPLTTYEQYF	TGTGCCAGCAGTCCTTATAATGGGCCGCTAACTACCTACGAGCAGTACTTC
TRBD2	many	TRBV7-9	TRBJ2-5	CASSLGLADAETQYF	TGTGCCAGCAGCTTGGGACTAGCCGATGCCGAGACCCAGTACTTC
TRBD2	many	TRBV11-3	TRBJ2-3	CASSLRTSAEGDTQYF	TGTGCCAGCAGCTTAAGGACTAGCGCCGAAGGGGATACGCAGTATTTT
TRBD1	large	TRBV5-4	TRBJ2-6	CASSGTGGAGANVLTF	TGTGCCAGCAGCGGTACAGGGGGCGCAGGGGCCAACGTCCTGACTTTC
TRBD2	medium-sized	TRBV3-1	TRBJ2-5	CASSQGSGGTETQYF	TGTGCCAGCAGCCAAGGAAGCGGGGGGACAGAGACCCAGTACTTC
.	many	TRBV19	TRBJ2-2	CASSITGRFNTGELFF	TGTGCCAGTAGTATTACGGGCCGCTTCAACACCGGGGAGCTGTTTTTT
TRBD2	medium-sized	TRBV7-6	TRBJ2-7	CASSPRLASEQYF	TGTGCCAGCAGCCCCCGACTAGCGAGTGAGCAGTACTTC
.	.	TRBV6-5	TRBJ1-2	CASSYTVPLADYGYTF	TGTGCCAGCAGTTACACGGTCCCCCTAGCGGACTATGGCTACACCTTC
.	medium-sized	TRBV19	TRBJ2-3	CASSMGTDTQYF	TGTGCCAGTAGTATGGGCACAGATACGCAGTATTTT
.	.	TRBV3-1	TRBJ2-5	CASSFMDYQETQYF	TGTGCCAGCAGCTTCATGGACTACCAAGAGACCCAGTACTTC
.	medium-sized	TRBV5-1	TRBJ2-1	CASSPQSGSYNEQFF	TGCGCCAGCAGCCCTCAAAGTGGGTCCTACAATGAGCAGTTCTTC
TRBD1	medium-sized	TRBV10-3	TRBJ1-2	CANQGQPNYGYTF	TGTGCCAACCAGGGACAGCCTAACTATGGCTACACCTTC
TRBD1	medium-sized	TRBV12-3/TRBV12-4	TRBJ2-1	CASRGQGASGAYNEQFF	TGTGCCAGCAGGGGACAGGGGGCCTCAGGAGCCTACAATGAGCAGTTCTTC
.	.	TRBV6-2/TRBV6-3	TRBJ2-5	CASSYWALQETQYF	TGTGCCAGCAGTTACTGGGCACTTCAAGAGACCCAGTACTTC